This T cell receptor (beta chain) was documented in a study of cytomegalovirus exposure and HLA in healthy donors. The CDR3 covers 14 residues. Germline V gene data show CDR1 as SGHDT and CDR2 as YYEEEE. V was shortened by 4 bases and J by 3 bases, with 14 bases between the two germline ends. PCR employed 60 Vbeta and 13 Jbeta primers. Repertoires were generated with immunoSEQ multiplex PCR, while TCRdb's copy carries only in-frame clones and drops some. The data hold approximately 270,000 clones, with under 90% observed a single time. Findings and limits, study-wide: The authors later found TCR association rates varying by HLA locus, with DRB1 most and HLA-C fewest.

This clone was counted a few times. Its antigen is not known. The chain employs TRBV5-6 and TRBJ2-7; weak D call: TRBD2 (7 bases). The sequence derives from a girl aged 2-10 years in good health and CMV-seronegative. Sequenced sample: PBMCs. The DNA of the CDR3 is TGTGCCAGCAGCCCTAGGGGGGGATACTACGAGCAGTACTTC. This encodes CASSPRGGYYEQYF. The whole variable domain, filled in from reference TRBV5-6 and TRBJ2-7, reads DAGVTQSPTHLIKTRGQQVTLRCSPKSGHDTVSWYQQALGQGPQFIFQYYEEEERQRGNFPDRFSGHQFPNYSSELNVNALLLGDSALYLCASSPRGGYYEQYFGPGTRLTVT.